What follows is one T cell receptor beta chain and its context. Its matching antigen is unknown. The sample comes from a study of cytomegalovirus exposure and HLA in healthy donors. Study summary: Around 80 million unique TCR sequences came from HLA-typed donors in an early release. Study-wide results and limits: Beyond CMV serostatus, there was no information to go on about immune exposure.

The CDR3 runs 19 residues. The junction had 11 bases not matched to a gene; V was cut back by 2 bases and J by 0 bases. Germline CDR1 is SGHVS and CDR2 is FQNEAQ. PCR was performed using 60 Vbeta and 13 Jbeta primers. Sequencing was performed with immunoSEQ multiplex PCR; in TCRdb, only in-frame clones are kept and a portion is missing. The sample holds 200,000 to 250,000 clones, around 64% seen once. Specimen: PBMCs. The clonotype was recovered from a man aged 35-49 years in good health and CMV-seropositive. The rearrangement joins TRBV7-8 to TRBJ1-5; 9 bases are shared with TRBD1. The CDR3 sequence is CASSLTRQGVSYSNQPQHF. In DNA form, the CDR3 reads TGTGCCAGCAGCTTAACCCGACAGGGGGTGTCTTATAGCAATCAGCCCCAGCATTTT.